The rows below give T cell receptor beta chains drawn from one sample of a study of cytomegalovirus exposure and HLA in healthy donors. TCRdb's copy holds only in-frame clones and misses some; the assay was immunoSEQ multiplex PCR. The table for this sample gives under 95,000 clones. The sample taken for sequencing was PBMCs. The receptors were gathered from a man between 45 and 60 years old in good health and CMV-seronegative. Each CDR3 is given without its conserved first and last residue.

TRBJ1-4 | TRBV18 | ASSPTGEEKLF
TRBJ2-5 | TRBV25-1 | ASSVEGRGRETQY
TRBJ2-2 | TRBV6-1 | ASSRQGAVTGELF
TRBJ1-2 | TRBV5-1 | ASSLGQGARGYT
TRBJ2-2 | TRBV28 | ASSFVLAGAGELF
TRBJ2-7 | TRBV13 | ASSSNRNEQY
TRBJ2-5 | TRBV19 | ASSIAGTGQETQY
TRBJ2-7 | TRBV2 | ASSPGLAGNEQY
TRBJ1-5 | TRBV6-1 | ASSENPGQGINQPQH
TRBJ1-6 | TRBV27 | ASSSRGPRGSYNSPLH
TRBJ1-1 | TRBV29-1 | SVKPRQANTEAF
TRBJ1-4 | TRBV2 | ASSEQGSHWKLF
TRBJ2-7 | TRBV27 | ASSFVGTSTYEQY
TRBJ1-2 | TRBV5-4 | ASSLQGTDGYT
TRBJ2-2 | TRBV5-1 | ASSLGIFGAGELF
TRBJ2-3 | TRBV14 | ASSQVGGPSTDTQY
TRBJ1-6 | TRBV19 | ASSERTRNSPLH
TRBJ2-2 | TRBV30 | AWSVLGDQELF
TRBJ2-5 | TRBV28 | ASMPAGRGQETQY
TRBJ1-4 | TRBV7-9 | ASSLPTAEKLF
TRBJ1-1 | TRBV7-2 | ASSPIGQGGTEAF
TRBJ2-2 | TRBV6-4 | ASSDQGLVGTGELF
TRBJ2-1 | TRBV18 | ASSPPTGAPMGLEQF
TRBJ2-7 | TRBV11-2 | ASSLQGYEQY
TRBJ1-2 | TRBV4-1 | ASSPPGGTGYT
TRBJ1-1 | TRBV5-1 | ASSYLQGEAF
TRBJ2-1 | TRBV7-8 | ASSSISGDSDNEQF
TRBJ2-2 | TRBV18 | ASSPPRIAGVAGELF
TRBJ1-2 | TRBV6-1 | ASIYGTGDGYT
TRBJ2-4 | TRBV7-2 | ASSLATGGVNIQY
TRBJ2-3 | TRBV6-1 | ASSPSGTTDTQY
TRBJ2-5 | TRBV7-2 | ASSLGGRGETQY
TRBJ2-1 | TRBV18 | ASSPPGQSEQF
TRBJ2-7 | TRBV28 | ASSPGQTLTYEQY